The next 11 T cell receptor beta chains were all read from a single sample in a study of response to subunit inactivated influenza vaccine. One entry per CDR3 protein results from TCRdb running MiXCR on the RT-PCR reads. This table has 500,000 or so distinct CDR3 sequences, roughly 11% appearing once. Sequencing used PBMCs from blood, obtained roughly 47 days after vaccination. Source of these receptors: a man aged 50-60 years who received an inactivated influenza vaccine.

This clonotype was recorded a few times. The chain has TRBV5-1 and TRBJ2-7; 11 bases map to TRBD2. Looked up from germline, CDR1 is SGHRS and CDR2 is YFSETQ. The CDR3 loop spans 15 amino acids. The junction had 7 bases not matched to a gene; V was cut back by 4 bases and J by 4 bases. The DNA of the CDR3 is TGCGCCAGCAGCCCAACTAGCGGGAGCACATACGAGCAGTACTTC. Protein sequence: CASSPTSGSTYEQYF.

The chain employs TRBV4-2 and TRBJ2-7; 8 bases match TRBD2. Germline trimming cut 0 bases from V and 1 base from J; bases unmatched to any gene: 5. CDR1 is LGHNA, CDR2 YNFKEQ, per germline. CDR3 length equals 16 residues. The CDR3 protein is CASSQDWASGSYEQYF. The CDR3 DNA reads as TGTGCCAGCAGCCAAGATTGGGCTAGCGGGTCCTACGAGCAGTACTTC.

There are a few counts of this clonotype. The CDR3 DNA sequence: TGTGCCAGCAGTATTAGCGGGGGGCCTCGGGAGACCCAGTACTTC. Translation gives CASSISGGPRETQYF. V gene TRBV12-3 or TRBV12-4 combines with J gene TRBJ2-5; 10 bases fit TRBD2. The CDR3 is made up of 15 amino acids. V lost 5 bases and J lost 5; bases outside the gene matches: 8.

This clonotype showed up just a few times. CDR3 amino acids: CASSPTGIAGELFF. The CDR3 nucleotides are TGTGCCAGCAGCCCGACAGGGATCGCCGGGGAGCTGTTTTTT. This sequence joins TRBV7-8 and TRBJ2-2, with 7 bases aligning to TRBD1. After removal of 5 bases from V and 6 bases from J, the junction contained 6 bases not matched to a gene. There are 14 residues in the CDR3. CDR1 and CDR2 (germline): SGHVS, FQNEAQ. Looking up the rest from reference TRBV7-8 and TRBJ2-2 gives the full variable domain: GAGVSQSPRYKVAKRGQDVALRCDPISGHVSLFWYQQALGQGPEFLTYFQNEAQLDKSGLPSDRFFAERPEGSVSTLKIQRTQQEDSAVYLCASSPTGIAGELFFGEGSRLTVL.

This clonotype was picked up a small number of times. This chain uses TRBV5-1 with TRBJ2-7; D remains ambiguous. This CDR3 has 13 amino acids. The V gene's germline CDR1 is SGHRS and CDR2 YFSETQ. Deletions cut 2 bases from V and 5 bases from J, with 11 bases between. CDR3 residues: CASSLRLVHEQYF. For the CDR3, the DNA is TGCGCCAGCAGCTTACGGTTAGTCCACGAGCAGTACTTC. Variable domain in full (rest from reference TRBV5-1 and TRBJ2-7): KAGVTQTPRYLIKTRGQQVTLSCSPISGHRSVSWYQQTPGQGLQFLFEYFSETQRNKGNFPGRFSGRQFSNSRSEMNVSTLELGDSALYLCASSLRLVHEQYFGPGTRLTVT.

This clonotype was counted once. The chain recombines TRBV3-1 with TRBJ2-5; D is possibly TRBD1 (6 bases). Germline V gene lookup returns CDR1 LGHDT and CDR2 YNNKEL (reference sequence). Trimming took off 3 bases at V and 1 base at J, with 9 bases between the two ends. This CDR3 contains 14 residues. CDR3: CASSHRTVQETQYF. In DNA, the CDR3 is TGTGCCAGCAGCCATCGGACAGTCCAAGAGACCCAGTACTTC.

The V call is TRBV29-1, the J call TRBJ2-1; TRBD2 aligns across 9 bases. Trimming cost V 4 bases and J 4 bases; bases outside gene matches: 17. The CDR3 runs 18 residues. Looked up from germline, CDR1 is SQVTM and CDR2 is ANQGSEA. CDR3: CSVAVLGSSGSGYNEQFF. CDR3 sequence (DNA): TGCAGCGTTGCCGTCCTCGGGAGTAGCGGGAGTGGTTACAATGAGCAGTTCTTC.

This sequence joins TRBV7-2 and TRBJ2-3; D possibly corresponds to TRBD2 (7 bases). CDR3 length equals 17 residues. The V end was cut by 5 bases, the J end by 2 bases, with 20 bases between. Germline V gene sequence: CDR1 SGHTA, CDR2 FQGNSA. The CDR3 DNA reads TGTGCCAGCAGCAGTAGAGGGGGGGGTTCCGCCACAGATACGCAGTATTTT. Encoded protein: CASSSRGGGSATDTQYF.

This clonotype occurred a few times. The chain links TRBV12-3 or TRBV12-4 to TRBJ1-5; TRBD1 aligns across 8 bases. V was pared by 6 bases and J by 0 bases, with 7 bases of the junction left unmatched. The CDR3 runs 16 residues. CDR3 loop: CASRTDRGFSNQPQHF. DNA for the CDR3: TGTGCCAGCAGAACCGACAGGGGATTTAGCAATCAGCCCCAGCATTTT.

A few counts support this clonotype. The V call is TRBV12-3 or TRBV12-4, the J call TRBJ2-3, with 7 bases identical to TRBD1. The CDR3 runs 13 residues. Germline trimming cut 7 bases from V and 2 bases from J; bases unmatched to any gene: 3. CDR3: CASNDRDTDTQYF. Here the CDR3 DNA reads TGTGCCAGCAATGACAGGGACACAGATACGCAGTATTTT.

The chain employs TRBV5-1 and TRBJ2-2; 7 bases match TRBD1. V was pared by 2 bases and J by 6 bases, with 7 bases of the junction left unmatched. The germline CDR1 and CDR2 sequences are SGHRS and YFSETQ. The CDR3 is made up of 15 amino acids. The CDR3 DNA follows: TGCGCCAGCAGCTTACGGACAGGCCGCTCCGGGGAGCTGTTTTTT. Protein sequence: CASSLRTGRSGELFF.